One TCR beta chain is described in this entry. This CDR3 spans 16 amino acids. V was shortened by 1 base and J by 0 bases, with 11 bases between the two germline ends. In germline, CDR1 is SGHKS, CDR2 YYEKEE (reference sequence). Among all donors, each was a healthy Caucasian. This specimen belongs to a study of identical twins. A universal primer site came from template switching; cDNA carried unique molecular identifiers. MiXCR was run by TCRdb on the 5' RACE reads, yielding one entry per CDR3 protein. The sample shows about 720,000 distinct CDR3 sequences, less than 10% of them seen only once. The sample was also reused in another study, on yellow fever vaccine responses in identical twins. That investigation notes: As reported, the vaccine T cell response of twins seemed partly convergent and partly personalized.

The rearrangement links TRBV5-5 to TRBJ2-4; D is unclear. This clonotype originated in a woman aged 18-29 years in good health. Sequencing was done on a sample of PBMCs. CDR3 in DNA: TGTGCCAGCAGCTTGTTCTCTACATTAGCCAAAAACATTCAGTACTTC. The encoded protein is CASSLFSTLAKNIQYF.